This T cell receptor (beta chain) was captured by sequencing in a study of graft-versus-host responses after intestinal transplantation (dated by TCRdb to about 2021). For the study in its entirety: The transplants that recipients got were multivisceral, liver-intestinal, or isolated intestinal. Anti-thymocyte globulin induction was given to all recipients, followed by maintenance tacrolimus and steroids for roughly 3 years. Bulk TCR-beta CDR3 sequencing was used to track graft-versus-host and host-versus-graft alloreactive T cell clones in the graft, circulation and bone marrow after intestinal transplantation. To identify alloreactive clones, pre-transplant mixed lymphocyte reaction products were sequenced and then compared with unstimulated pre-transplant donor and recipient T cells. Of the roughly 25 intestinal transplant recipients enrolled in the cohort, one of whom was a retransplant, a few patients without pretransplant specimens were excluded. A peak of at least 4% donor T cells among recipient peripheral blood mononuclear cells was the definition used for donor T cell macrochimerism. Instead of going to the commercial service, samples from a few later patients were sequenced in-house on an Illumina MiSeq and processed with MiXCR.

CDR3 length: 13 amino acids, cysteine to phenylalanine. The kept DNA is CDR3 alone, 39 bases in frame from the first base. Taken from the germline V gene, the CDR1 and CDR2 loops are SNHLY and FYNNEI. V gives up 5 bases and J gives up 5 bases, and the segment between their germline ends measures 12 bases. Library creation used the immunoSEQ multiplex PCR assay. For most patients, genomic DNA was subjected to high-throughput TCR-beta CDR3 sequencing by Adaptive Biotechnologies. Under the source paper's analysis protocol: Adaptive's ImmunoSEQ software was the source of the TCR sequencing data for 18 patients, while a few other patients were processed with MiXCR and VDJtools. Because the origin of CDR3 nucleotide sequences shared between donor and recipient could not be assigned, those sequences were removed. To be classed as alloreactive, a clone needed at least 2-fold expansion over unstimulated cells and a minimum CFSE-low frequency of 0.002% (template counts) or 0.001% (read counts). A clone was considered mappable if detected in the sequenced pre-transplant spleen, lymph node, or MLR CFSE-low populations of the donor or recipient. The cumulative frequency of alloreactive clones was calculated as a percentage of all sequences, weighted by copy number. The source is immuneACCESS, and TCRdb retained only in-frame sequences with V and J called. Part of the clones is not carried over; for the studies checked, unresolved V genes explain less than half of this, and the remainder is unexplained. For V, J and clone size, that table is used; D and trimming come from the DNA. The sample table records approximately 100,000 clones; about 82% of these occur just once. Approximately 1.4% of the sample is held by the ten biggest clonotypes.

Of note for this clone: Its antigen is still unknown. No qualities accompany the bases; no much larger clone lies one base away.

Blood samples were collected up to 4 times in the first month after transplant and then at least monthly when available. General study outcomes and caveats: The conclusions were limited by the relatively low number and heterogeneity of the intestinal transplant patients. Peak levels of circulating GvH clones were associated with declines in HvG clones early after transplant. Patients with donor T cell macrochimerism had high GvH to HvG T cell clonal ratios in their allografts. GvH clones were detected in recipient bone marrow, and some of these GvH clones were observed earlier in ileal mucosa or blood, consistent with an intestinal mucosal origin.

The sequences come from PBMCs, collected 255 days after intestinal transplant. The chain is made from TRBV2 and TRBJ2-5; the D segment could be TRBD1, given 6 matching bases. This TCR was sampled from a human patient who received an intestinal transplant, so some T cells may come from the graft donor. The DNA sequence is given as TGTGCCAGCAGTACAGGGTTGCGGGAGACCCAGTACTTC. It specifies CASSTGLRETQYF.